The next 3 T cell receptor beta chains were all read from a single sample in a study of T cells of healthy individuals. TCRdb reprocessed the 5' RACE reads with MiXCR, giving one entry per CDR3 protein. The table shows about 96,000 distinct CDR3 sequences, with 17% occurring only once. The receptors here all came from a human donor in good health.

The V and J genes are TRBV28 and TRBJ2-7, with 8 bases lining up with TRBD1. Per the germline V gene, CDR1 is MDHEN and CDR2 is SYDVKM. The V and J ends lost 3 bases and 2 bases, in that order; junction bases with no gene match: 6. The CDR3 sequence is 15 residues long. CDR3 loop: CASSFVGTGPYEQYF. In DNA form, the CDR3 reads TGTGCCAGCAGTTTCGTAGGGACAGGTCCCTACGAGCAGTACTTC.

This clonotype was seen more than once but under ten times. The chain uses TRBV6-5 and TRBJ1-1; TRBD1 is a possible D gene (5 bases). V lost 0 bases, J lost 4 bases, and 12 bases lay in between. Per germline, CDR1 MNHEY and CDR2 SVGAGI. CDR3 size: 15 residues. This CDR3 is CASSYSTGLGTEAFF. The DNA for the CDR3 is TGTGCCAGCAGTTACTCGACGGGACTTGGCACTGAAGCTTTCTTT.

The table lists this clonotype with many counts. The chain combines TRBV6-2 or TRBV6-3 with TRBJ1-5, with 12 nucleotides matching TRBD1. The CDR3 contains 21 residues. V lost 2 bases and J lost 0; bases outside the gene matches: 14. Germline V lookup: CDR1 MNHEY, CDR2 SVGEGT. In nucleotides, the CDR3 is TGTGCCAGCAGTTACCGGCCCGCGGGACAGGGGGCTGCATATAGCAATCAGCCCCAGCATTTT. Its translation is CASSYRPAGQGAAYSNQPQHF.